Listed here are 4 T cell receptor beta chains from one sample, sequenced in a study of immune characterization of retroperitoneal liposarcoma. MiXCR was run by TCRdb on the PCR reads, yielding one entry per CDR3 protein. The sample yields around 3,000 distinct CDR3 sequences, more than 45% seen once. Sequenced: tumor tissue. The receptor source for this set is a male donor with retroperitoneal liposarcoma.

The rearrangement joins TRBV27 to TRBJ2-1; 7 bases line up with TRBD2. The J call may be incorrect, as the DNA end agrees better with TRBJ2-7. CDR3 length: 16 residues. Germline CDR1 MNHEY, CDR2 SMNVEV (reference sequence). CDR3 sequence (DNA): TGTGCCAGCAGTCCTCTGGGGGGGAAGAGCTCCTACGAGCAGTACTTC. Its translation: CASSPLGGKSSYEQYF.

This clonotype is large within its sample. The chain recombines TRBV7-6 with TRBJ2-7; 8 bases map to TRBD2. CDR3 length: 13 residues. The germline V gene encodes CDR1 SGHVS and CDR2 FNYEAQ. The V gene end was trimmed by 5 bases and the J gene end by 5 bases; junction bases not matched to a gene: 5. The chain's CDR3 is CASSPGGVDEQYF. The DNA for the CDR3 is TGTGCCAGCAGCCCGGGGGGGGTTGACGAGCAGTACTTC.

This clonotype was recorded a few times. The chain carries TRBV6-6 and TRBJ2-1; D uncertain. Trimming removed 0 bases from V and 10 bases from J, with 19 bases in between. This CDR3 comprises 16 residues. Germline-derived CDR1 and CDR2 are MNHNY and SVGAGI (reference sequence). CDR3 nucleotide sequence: TGTGCCAGCAGTTACTCTGCCGGCCCACCCTCCTACGAGCAGTTCTTC. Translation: CASSYSAGPPSYEQFF.

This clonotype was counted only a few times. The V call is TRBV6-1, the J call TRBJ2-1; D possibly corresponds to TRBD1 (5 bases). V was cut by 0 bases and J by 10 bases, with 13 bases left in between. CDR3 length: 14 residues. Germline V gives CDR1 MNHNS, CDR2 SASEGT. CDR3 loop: CASSEAPRTYEQFF. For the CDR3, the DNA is TGTGCCAGCAGTGAAGCGCCTAGGACATACGAGCAGTTCTTC.